The clone carrying this T cell receptor (beta chain) was picked up one time. Sequencing was performed with immunoSEQ multiplex PCR; in TCRdb, only in-frame clones are kept and a portion is missing. This sample has fewer than 70,000 clones, with 80% to 90% found just once. The source of the sample is a study of T cell changes during pregnancy in multiple sclerosis. J lost 3 bases, V lost 10 bases, and 12 bases had no gene match. The CDR3 has 16 amino acids. Germline V gene sequence: CDR1 SGHAT, CDR2 FQDESV (reference sequence). This sequence originates from a female donor with multiple sclerosis, enrolled in a pregnancy study. The chain carries TRBV11-1 and TRBJ2-2, with 9 bases identical to TRBD1. The sample was peripheral blood, taken in the first trimester of pregnancy. CDR3 protein: CATAWDRVSDTGELFF. The CDR3 bases are TGTGCCACCGCTTGGGACAGGGTTTCCGACACCGGGGAGCTGTTTTTT.